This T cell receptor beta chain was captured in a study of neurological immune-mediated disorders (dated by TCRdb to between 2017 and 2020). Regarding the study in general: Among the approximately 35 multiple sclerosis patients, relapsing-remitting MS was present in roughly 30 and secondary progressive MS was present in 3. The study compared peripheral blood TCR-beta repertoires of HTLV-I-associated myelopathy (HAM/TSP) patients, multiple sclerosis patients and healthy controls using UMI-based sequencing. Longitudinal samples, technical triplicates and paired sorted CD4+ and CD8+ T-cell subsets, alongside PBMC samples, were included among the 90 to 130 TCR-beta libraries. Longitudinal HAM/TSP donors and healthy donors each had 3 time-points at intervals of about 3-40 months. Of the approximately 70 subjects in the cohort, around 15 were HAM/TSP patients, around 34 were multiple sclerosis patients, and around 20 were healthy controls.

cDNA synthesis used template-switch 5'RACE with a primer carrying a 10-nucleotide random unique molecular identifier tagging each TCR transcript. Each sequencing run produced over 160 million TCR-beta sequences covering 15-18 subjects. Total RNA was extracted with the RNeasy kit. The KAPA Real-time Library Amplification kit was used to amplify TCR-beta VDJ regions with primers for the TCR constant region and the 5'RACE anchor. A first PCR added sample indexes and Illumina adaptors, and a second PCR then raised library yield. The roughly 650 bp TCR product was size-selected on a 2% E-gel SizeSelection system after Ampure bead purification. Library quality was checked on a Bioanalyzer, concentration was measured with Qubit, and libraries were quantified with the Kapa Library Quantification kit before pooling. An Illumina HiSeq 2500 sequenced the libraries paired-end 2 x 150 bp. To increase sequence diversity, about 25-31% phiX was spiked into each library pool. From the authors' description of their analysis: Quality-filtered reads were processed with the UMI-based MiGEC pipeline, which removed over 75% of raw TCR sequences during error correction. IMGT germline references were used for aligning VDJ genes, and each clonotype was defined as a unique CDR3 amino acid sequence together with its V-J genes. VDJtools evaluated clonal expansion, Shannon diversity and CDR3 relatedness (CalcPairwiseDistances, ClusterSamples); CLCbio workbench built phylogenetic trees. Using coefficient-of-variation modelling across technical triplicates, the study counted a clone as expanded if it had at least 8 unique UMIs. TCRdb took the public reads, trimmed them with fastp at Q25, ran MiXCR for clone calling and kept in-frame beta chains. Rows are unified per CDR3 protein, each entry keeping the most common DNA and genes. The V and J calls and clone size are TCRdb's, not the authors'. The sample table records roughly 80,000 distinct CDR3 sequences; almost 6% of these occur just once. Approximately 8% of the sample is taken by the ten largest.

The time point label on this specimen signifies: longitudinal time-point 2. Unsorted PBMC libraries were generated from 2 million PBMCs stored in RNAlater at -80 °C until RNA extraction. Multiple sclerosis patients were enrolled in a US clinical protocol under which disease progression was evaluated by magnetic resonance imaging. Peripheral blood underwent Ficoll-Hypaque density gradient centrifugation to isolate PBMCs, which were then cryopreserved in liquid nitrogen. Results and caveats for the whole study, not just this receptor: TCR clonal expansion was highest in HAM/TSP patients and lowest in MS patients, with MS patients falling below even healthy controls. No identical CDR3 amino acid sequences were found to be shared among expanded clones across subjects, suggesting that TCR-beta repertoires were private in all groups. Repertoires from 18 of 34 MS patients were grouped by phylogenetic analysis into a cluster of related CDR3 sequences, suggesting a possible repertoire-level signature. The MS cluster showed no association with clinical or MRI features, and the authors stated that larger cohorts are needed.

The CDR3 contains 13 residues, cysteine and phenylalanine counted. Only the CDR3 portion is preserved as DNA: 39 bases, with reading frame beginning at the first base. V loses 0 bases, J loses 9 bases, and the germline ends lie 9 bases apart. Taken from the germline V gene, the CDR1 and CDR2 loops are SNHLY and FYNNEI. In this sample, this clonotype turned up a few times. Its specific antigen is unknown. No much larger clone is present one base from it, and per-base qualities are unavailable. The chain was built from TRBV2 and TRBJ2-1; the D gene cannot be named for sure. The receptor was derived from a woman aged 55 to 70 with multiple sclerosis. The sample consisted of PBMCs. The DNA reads TGTGCCAGCAGTGAAGCTTGGGAAGCTGAGCAGTTCTTC. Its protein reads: CASSEAWEAEQFF.